These T cell receptor beta chains were read from a single sample in a study of CD8 T cells in Susac syndrome. TCRdb reanalysed the immunoSEQ multiplex PCR reads using MiXCR and keeps one entry per CDR3 protein. The sample yields around 150,000 distinct CDR3 sequences, about 95% seen once. Input material: CD8+ T cells from PBMCs. Receptors originate from a human donor with Susac syndrome. Each CDR3 is given without its conserved first and last residue. The D gene is left open where the match is weak.

>TRBJ1-3|13|TRBV28|.
ASSLWKDRGNTIY
>TRBJ2-1|13|TRBV5-6|TRBD2
ASSVPSGKDNEQF
>TRBJ2-1|14|TRBV5-1|TRBD2
ASSLRLAGGYNEQF
>TRBJ2-3|13|TRBV4-1|TRBD2
ASTHTAGASDTQY
>TRBJ1-1|10|TRBV7-9|.
AIQDTNTEAF
>TRBJ1-2|11|TRBV9|.
ASSVGGTYGYT
>TRBJ1-2|11|TRBV28|TRBD1
ASRGTDDHGYT
>TRBJ1-4|15|TRBV4-1|TRBD1
ASSLSTGGASDEKLF
>TRBJ2-1|14|TRBV12-3/TRBV12-4|TRBD2
ASSSRLAGPHNEQF
>TRBJ2-1|15|TRBV13|.
ASSLGRDGNSDNEQF
>TRBJ1-5|13|TRBV5-1|.
ASSYRGDSNQPQH
>TRBJ2-7|13|TRBV9|.
ASSVAFGDTYEQY
>TRBJ2-7|14|TRBV18|TRBD2
ASSLFGTSSPYEQY
>TRBJ1-2|11|TRBV7-8|.
ASSQDRIYGYT
>TRBJ1-5|12|TRBV27|TRBD1
ASSPGGSNQPQH
>TRBJ2-3|13|TRBV27|.
ASSLFFPGMDTQY
>TRBJ1-1|13|TRBV5-4|.
ASSLAGQPNTEAF
>TRBJ1-2|14|TRBV18|.
ASSPPQDGPNYGYT